This TCR beta chain is from a study of technical replicates of blood from a handful of donors. This clone was seen only once. The CDR3 is 12 residues long. V gave up 6 bases and J gave up 5 bases; unmatched junction bases: 5. Germline V CDR1 and CDR2: SQVTM, ANQGSEA. Clones were read by immunoSEQ multiplex PCR, and TCRdb kept only the in-frame ones, dropping some. The data show 95,000 to 100,000 clones, with roughly 95% seen just once and roughly 0.19% held by the top ten. The V call is TRBV29-1, the J call TRBJ1-2; 8 bases match TRBD1. This clonotype was sampled from a human donor in good health. Specimen: T cells isolated from PBMCs. The CDR3 loop reads CSVTDREYGYTF. CDR3 in DNA: TGCAGCGTCACGGACAGGGAGTATGGCTACACCTTC.